Below, 10 T cell receptor beta chains from the same sample are listed, as sequenced in a study of vaccination and CD4 T cells after COVID-19. Documented treatment: approximately 11-day PBMC culture with coronavirus spike peptide pools or control peptides (ViraFEST assay). CD4+ T cells that had been cultured provided DNA sequenced with the Oncomine TCR Beta short-read assay. MiXCR, run by TCRdb on the PCR reads, gives a single entry per CDR3 protein. Seen here are some 15,000 distinct CDR3 sequences, about 75% observed once, and the top ten hold approximately 16%. These TCRs' antigens remain unknown. Sequenced: CD4+ T cells from blood, cultured in vitro. These receptors all stem from a human donor who had recovered from COVID-19.

The chain combines TRBV20-1 with TRBJ2-5, with 10 bases aligning to TRBD2. CDR3 size: 16 residues. The V gene's germline CDR1 is DFQATT and CDR2 SNEGSKA (reference sequence). V lost 4 bases to trimming and J lost 4 bases; unmatched junction nucleotides: 12. The CDR3 bases are TGCAGTGCTATTCACGTAGCGGGGGGCCAGGGAGAGACCCAGTACTTC. It is translated as CSAIHVAGGQGETQYF.

The CDR3: CASSMVGDRGFSNYGYTF. The CDR3 nucleotides are TGTGCCAGTAGTATGGTGGGGGACAGGGGTTTCTCTAACTATGGCTACACCTTC. The chain links TRBV19 to TRBJ1-2, with 10 bases identical to TRBD1. The CDR3 totals 18 residues. CDR1 and CDR2 from the germline V gene are LNHDA and SQIVND (reference sequence). Germline trimming cut 3 bases from V and 0 bases from J; bases unmatched to any gene: 10.

The chain is built from TRBV5-4 and TRBJ2-1; 9 nucleotides align to TRBD1. This CDR3 spans 15 amino acids. CDR1 is SGHNT and CDR2 is YYREEE in the germline V gene (reference sequence). After removal of 0 bases from V and 10 bases from J, the junction contained 8 bases not matched to a gene. The CDR3 sequence: CASSLAGTGFSEQFF. The DNA for the CDR3 is TGTGCCAGCAGCTTGGCCGGGACAGGGTTCAGCGAGCAGTTCTTC.

The rearrangement uses TRBV27 and TRBJ2-7; D may match TRBD1 or TRBD2 (5 bases each). Germline lookup yields CDR1 MNHEY and CDR2 SMNVEV (reference sequence). This CDR3 comprises 16 residues. V was trimmed by 4 bases and J by 1 base, leaving 17 bases between them. As DNA, the CDR3 is TGTGCCAGCAGTTCTCACCAACGGGACGTTTCCTACGAGCAGTACTTC. Amino acid sequence: CASSSHQRDVSYEQYF.

The chain joins TRBV5-6 to TRBJ1-6; tentative D call: TRBD1 (5 bases). The V end was cut by 3 bases, the J end by 5 bases, with 9 bases between. The CDR3 extends over 14 amino acids. The germline V gene has CDR1 SGHDT and CDR2 YYEEEE. CDR3 sequence reads: CASSSGLNNSPLHF. The DNA of the CDR3 is TGTGCCAGCAGCTCGGGACTGAATAATTCACCCCTCCACTTT.

This clonotype has more than one count but fewer than ten. The chain couples TRBV20-1 to TRBJ1-1; 10 bases line up with TRBD1. V was pared by 6 bases and J by 2 bases, with 9 bases of the junction left unmatched. CDR1 is DFQATT and CDR2 is SNEGSKA in the germline V gene (reference sequence). This CDR3 comprises 15 residues. The CDR3 coding sequence is TGCAGTGCCCCGAAGGCGACAGGGGGCAACACTGAAGCTTTCTTT. Amino acid sequence: CSAPKATGGNTEAFF.

This rearrangement joins TRBV20-1 to TRBJ1-5; TRBD1 is a possible D gene (6 bases). Trimming took 6 bases from V and 4 from J, leaving 16 bases between them. Per the germline V gene, CDR1 is DFQATT and CDR2 is SNEGSKA (reference sequence). The CDR3 has 14 residues. This CDR3 reads CSARPRDKNQPQHF. The CDR3 region has the DNA TGCAGTGCCCGCCCCCGGGACAAGAATCAGCCCCAGCATTTT.

This clonotype was detected only a few times. The CDR3 is CASSLTGRNTEAFF. The CDR3 DNA is TGTGCCAGCAGTTTAACCGGGAGGAACACTGAAGCTTTCTTT. The gene calls are TRBV27 and TRBJ1-1; no clear D. Trimming pared 2 bases from V and 1 base from J, leaving 8 bases between. Germline CDR1 MNHEY, CDR2 SMNVEV (reference sequence). This CDR3 is 14 amino acids long.

The V gene is TRBV5-1, the J gene TRBJ1-2; the D is unclear. The CDR3 spans 13 residues. The V gene's germline CDR1 is SGHRS and CDR2 YFSETQ. Trimming pared 0 bases from V and 6 bases from J, leaving 9 bases between. CDR3 residues: CASSLGGEHGYTF. The CDR3 DNA follows: TGCGCCAGCAGCTTGGGCGGGGAACATGGCTACACCTTC.

V gene TRBV7-9 combines with J gene TRBJ1-1; D unclear. This CDR3 spans 12 amino acids. Per the germline V gene, CDR1 is SEHNR and CDR2 is FQNEAQ (reference sequence). V was cut by 11 bases and J by 1 base, with 11 bases left in between. The CDR3 DNA sequence: TGTGCCCCCTCTGCGGGGAACACTGAAGCTTTCTTT. Translation gives CAPSAGNTEAFF.